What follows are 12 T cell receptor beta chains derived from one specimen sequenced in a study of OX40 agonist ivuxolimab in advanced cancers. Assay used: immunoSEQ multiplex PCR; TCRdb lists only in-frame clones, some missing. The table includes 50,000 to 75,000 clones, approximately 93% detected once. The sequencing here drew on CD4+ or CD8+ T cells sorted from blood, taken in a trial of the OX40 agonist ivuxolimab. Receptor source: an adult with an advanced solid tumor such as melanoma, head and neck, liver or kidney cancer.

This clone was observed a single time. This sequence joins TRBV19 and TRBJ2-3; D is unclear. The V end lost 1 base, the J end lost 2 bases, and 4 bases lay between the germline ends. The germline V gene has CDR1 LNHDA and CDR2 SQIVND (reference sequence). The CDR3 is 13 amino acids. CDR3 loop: CASSIAVTDTQYF. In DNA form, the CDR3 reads TGTGCCAGTAGTATAGCCGTCACAGATACGCAGTATTTT.

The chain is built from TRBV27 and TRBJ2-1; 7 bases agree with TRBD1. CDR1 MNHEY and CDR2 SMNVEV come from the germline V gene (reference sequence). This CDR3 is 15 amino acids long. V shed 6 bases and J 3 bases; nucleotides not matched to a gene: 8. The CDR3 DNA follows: TGTGCCAGCAGCACCGGGACAGTACACTACAATGAGCAGTTCTTC. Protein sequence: CASSTGTVHYNEQFF.

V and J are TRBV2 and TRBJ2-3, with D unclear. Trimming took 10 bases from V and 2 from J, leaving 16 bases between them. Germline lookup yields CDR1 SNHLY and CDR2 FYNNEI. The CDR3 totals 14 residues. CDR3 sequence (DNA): TGTGCCACCCACGTCCGATTATCCACAGATACGCAGTATTTT. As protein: CATHVRLSTDTQYF.

In nucleotides, the CDR3 is TGTGCCAGCAGCCCGCCTAGCTTGGAAGAGCAGTACTTC. Translating gives CASSPPSLEEQYF. V and J are TRBV7-8 and TRBJ2-7, with D tentatively TRBD2 (5 bases). Trimming left V 5 bases short and J 7 bases short, with 15 bases between. The CDR3 loop spans 13 amino acids. Per germline, CDR1 SGHVS and CDR2 FQNEAQ.

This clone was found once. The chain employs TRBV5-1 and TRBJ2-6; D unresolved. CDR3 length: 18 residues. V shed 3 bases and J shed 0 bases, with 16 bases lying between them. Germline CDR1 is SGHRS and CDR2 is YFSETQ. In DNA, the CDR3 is TGCGCCAGCAGCTGGGATACCCATGGGGACTCTGGGGCCAACGTCCTGACTTTC. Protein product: CASSWDTHGDSGANVLTF.

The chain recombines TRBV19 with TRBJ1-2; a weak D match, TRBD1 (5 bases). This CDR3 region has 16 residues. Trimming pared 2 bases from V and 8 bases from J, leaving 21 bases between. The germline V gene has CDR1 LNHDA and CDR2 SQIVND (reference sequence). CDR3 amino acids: CASSITYPSRERGYTF. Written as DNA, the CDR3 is TGTGCCAGTAGTATAACATACCCCTCCAGGGAACGGGGCTACACCTTC.

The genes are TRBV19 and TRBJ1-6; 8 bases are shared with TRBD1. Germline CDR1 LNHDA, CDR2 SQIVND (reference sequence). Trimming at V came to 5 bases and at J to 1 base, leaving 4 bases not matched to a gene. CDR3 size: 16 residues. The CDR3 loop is CASSPTGVSYNSPLHF. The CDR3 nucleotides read TGTGCCAGTAGTCCGACAGGGGTATCCTATAATTCACCCCTCCACTTT.

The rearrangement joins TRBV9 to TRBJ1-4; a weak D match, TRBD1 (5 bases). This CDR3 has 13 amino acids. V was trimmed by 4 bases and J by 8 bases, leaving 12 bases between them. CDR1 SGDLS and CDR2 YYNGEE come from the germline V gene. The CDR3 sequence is CASSRDYGEKLFF. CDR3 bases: TGTGCCAGCAGCAGGGACTACGGGGAAAAACTGTTTTTT.

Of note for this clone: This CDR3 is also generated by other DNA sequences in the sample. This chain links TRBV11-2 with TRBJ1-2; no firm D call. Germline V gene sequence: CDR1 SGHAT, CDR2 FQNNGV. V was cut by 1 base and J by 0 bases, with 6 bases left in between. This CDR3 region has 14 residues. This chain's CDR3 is CASSLGTANYGYTF. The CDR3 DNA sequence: TGTGCCAGCAGCTTAGGGACCGCTAACTATGGCTACACCTTC.

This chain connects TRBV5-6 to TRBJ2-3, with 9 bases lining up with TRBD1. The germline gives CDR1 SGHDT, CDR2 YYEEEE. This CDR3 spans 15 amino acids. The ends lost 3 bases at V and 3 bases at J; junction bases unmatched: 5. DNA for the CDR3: TGTGCCAGCAGCTCTGGGACAGGGTTTACAGATACGCAGTATTTT. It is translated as CASSSGTGFTDTQYF.

The CDR3 region has the DNA TGTGCCAGCGGACTAAGGGACGGAGACTATGGCTACACCTTC. Its translation: CASGLRDGDYGYTF. The J gene is TRBJ1-2, the V gene TRBV6-5, with D maybe TRBD1 (5 bases). CDR3 length: 14 residues. Germline V gene sequence: CDR1 MNHEY, CDR2 SVGAGI. Between the trimmed V and J ends, which lost 8 bases and 3 bases, there was a span of 16 bases.

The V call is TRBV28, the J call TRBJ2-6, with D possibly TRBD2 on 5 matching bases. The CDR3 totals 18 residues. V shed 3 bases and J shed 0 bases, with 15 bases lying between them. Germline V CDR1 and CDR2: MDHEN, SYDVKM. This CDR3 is CASSLPGYADSGANVLTF. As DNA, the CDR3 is TGTGCCAGCAGTTTGCCGGGATATGCCGACTCTGGGGCCAACGTCCTGACTTTC. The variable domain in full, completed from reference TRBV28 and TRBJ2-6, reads DVKVTQSSRYLVKRTGEKVFLECVQDMDHENMFWYRQDPGLGLRLIYFSYDVKMKEKGDIPEGYSVSREKKERFSLILESASTNQTSMYLCASSLPGYADSGANVLTFGAGSRLTVL.